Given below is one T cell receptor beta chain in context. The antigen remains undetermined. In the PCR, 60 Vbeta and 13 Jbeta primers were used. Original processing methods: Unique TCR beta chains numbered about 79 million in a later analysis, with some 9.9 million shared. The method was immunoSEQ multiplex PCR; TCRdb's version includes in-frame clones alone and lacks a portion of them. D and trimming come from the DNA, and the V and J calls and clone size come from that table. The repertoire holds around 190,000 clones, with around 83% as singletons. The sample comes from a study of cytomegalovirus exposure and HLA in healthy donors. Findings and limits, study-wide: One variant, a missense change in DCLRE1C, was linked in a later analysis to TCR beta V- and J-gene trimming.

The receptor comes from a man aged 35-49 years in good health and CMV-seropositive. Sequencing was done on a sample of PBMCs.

CDR3 in amino acids: CASKVGLPNEQFF. The CDR3 DNA sequence: TGTGCCAGCAAGGTAGGACTACCGAATGAGCAGTTCTTC. This chain connects TRBV2 to TRBJ2-1, with a weak D call TRBD2 (6 bases). The CDR3 totals 13 residues. Germline V gene data show CDR1 as SNHLY and CDR2 as FYNNEI. Trimming took off 7 bases at V and 7 bases at J, with 14 bases between the two ends.